This T cell receptor beta chain was found in a study of Ad26.COV2.S vaccination and SARS-CoV-2 variants. Using immunoSEQ multiplex PCR, the repertoire was profiled, and TCRdb retains in-frame clones only, with some absent. The sample holds about half a million clones, roughly nine tenths seen once. General study points: Placebo recipients trailed vaccine recipients in spike-specific TCR breadth.

Treatment here: around 19 received Ad26.COV2.S at low or high dose, single or two shots; several received placebo; per-sample allocation not given. Samples analyzed were those drawn on day 63 after the first vaccine or placebo injection. Turning to this clone: Its antigen remains unidentified.

The germline V and J ends were trimmed by 1 base and 12 bases, with 7 bases remaining between them. Germline V lookup: CDR1 SGHAT, CDR2 FQNNGV. The CDR3 sequence is 11 residues long. The genes are TRBV11-2 and TRBJ2-1; D unclear. The receptor's source is a person aged 18 to 65 who received the Ad26.COV2.S COVID-19 vaccine or a placebo. Here the sequenced sample was peripheral blood, taken in a trial of Ad26.COV2.S vaccine versus placebo. CDR3 loop: CASSLGPVQFF. The CDR3, as DNA: TGTGCCAGCAGCTTAGGCCCGGTGCAGTTCTTC.